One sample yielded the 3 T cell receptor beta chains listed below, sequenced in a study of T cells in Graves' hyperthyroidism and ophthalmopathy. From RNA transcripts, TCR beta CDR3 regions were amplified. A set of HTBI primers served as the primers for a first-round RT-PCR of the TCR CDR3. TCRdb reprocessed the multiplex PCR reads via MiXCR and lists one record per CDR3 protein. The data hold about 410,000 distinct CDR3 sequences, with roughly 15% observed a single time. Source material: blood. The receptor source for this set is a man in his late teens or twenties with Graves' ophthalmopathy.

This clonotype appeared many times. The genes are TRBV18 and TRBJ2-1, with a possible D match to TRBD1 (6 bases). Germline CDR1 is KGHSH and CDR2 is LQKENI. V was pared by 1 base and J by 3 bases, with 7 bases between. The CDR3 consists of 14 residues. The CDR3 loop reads CASSPQDSYNEQFF. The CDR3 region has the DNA TGTGCCAGCTCACCACAGGACAGCTACAATGAGCAGTTCTTC.

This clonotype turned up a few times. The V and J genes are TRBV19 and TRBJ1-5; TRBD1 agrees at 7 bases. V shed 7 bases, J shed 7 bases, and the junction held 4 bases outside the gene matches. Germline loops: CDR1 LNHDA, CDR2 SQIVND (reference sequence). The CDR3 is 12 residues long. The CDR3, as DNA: TGTGCCAGTAAGACAGGGATCCAGCCCCAGCATTTT. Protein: CASKTGIQPQHF.

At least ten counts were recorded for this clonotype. The CDR3 region has the DNA TGTGCCAGCAGCTTTCAGACAGGGTATGGCGGGGAGCTGTTTTTT. Encoded protein: CASSFQTGYGGELFF. This chain uses TRBV11-2 with TRBJ2-2; 7 positions match TRBD1. The CDR3 extends over 15 amino acids. Germline V gene lookup returns CDR1 SGHAT and CDR2 FQNNGV. V lost 3 bases, J lost 7 bases, and 8 bases stayed unmatched.